A selection of T cell receptor beta chains follows, all from one sample in a study of technical replicates of blood from several donors. The protocol was immunoSEQ multiplex PCR, while the TCRdb copy is restricted to in-frame clones and leaves out a portion. This table holds tens of thousands of clones, about 96% found once. What was sequenced was T cells isolated from PBMCs. These receptors originate from a human donor in good health. The CDR3 runs from the conserved cysteine through the conserved F or W. The order of the fields is D gene, J gene, clone size, V gene, CDR3 DNA, CDR3 protein. D genes are given only for firm matches. Not all rows give a size; the values are once, few, many and, for expanded clones, a class.

TRBD1 | TRBJ1-1 | NA | TRBV10-3 | TGTGCCATCAGCGGGACAGGGGCCCGACCCTTCACTGAAGCTTTCTTT | CAISGTGARPFTEAFF
NA | TRBJ1-2 | NA | TRBV7-3 | TGTGTCAGCAGCACCCACCGAGAGGCTAACTATGGCTACACCTTC | CVSSTHREANYGYTF
NA | TRBJ1-5 | NA | TRBV28 | TGTGCCGCAACCTTGACAGGCGGCGATCAGCCCCAGCATTTT | CAATLTGGDQPQHF
NA | TRBJ2-3 | NA | TRBV23-1 | TGCGCCAGCACGGTAGATACCCCCACAGATACGCAGTATTTT | CASTVDTPTDTQYF
NA | TRBJ1-5 | NA | TRBV28 | TGTGCCAGCAGTTTCCAGGGGTTTCAGCCCCAGCATTTT | CASSFQGFQPQHF
TRBD1 | TRBJ2-1 | once | TRBV11-3 | TGTGCCAGCAGCACTGGACAGGTTAGCTCCTACAATGAGCAGTTCTTC | CASSTGQVSSYNEQFF
TRBD1 | TRBJ1-2 | NA | TRBV7-9 | TGTGCCAGCAGCTTAGAAGGGGGCGGAGGCTACACCTTC | CASSLEGGGGYTF
TRBD1 | TRBJ1-1 | NA | TRBV7-9 | TGTGCCAGCAGCTTAGCGTCCGCAGGGGGCGCTTTCTTT | CASSLASAGGAFF
NA | TRBJ2-2 | NA | TRBV29-1 | TGCAGCGTTGAAGGTTTAGCATCTGGGGAGCTGTTTTTT | CSVEGLASGELFF
NA | TRBJ2-1 | NA | TRBV5-4 | TGTGCCAGCAGCTTCGCTTCACGGGGCAATGAGCAGTTCTTC | CASSFASRGNEQFF
NA | TRBJ1-2 | NA | TRBV5-1 | TGCGCCAGCAGCTTGGCAGGCGGGGGACTGATGGACTATGGCTACACCTTC | CASSLAGGGLMDYGYTF
NA | TRBJ1-1 | NA | TRBV7-9 | TGTGCCAGCAGCTTAGCAGGGGACACTGAAGCTTTCTTT | CASSLAGDTEAFF
TRBD1 | TRBJ1-2 | once | TRBV29-1 | TGCAGCGTTGATTTGGGGCAGGGGGCGCGTGGCTACACCTTC | CSVDLGQGARGYTF
TRBD1 | TRBJ1-4 | NA | TRBV29-1 | TGCAGCGGATCCCCGGGACAGGGTTATGAAAAACTGTTTTTT | CSGSPGQGYEKLFF
NA | TRBJ1-1 | NA | TRBV6-6 | TGTGCCAGCAGCCTTCGTAAAGGGGCGAACACTGAAGCTTTCTTT | CASSLRKGANTEAFF
TRBD2 | TRBJ2-1 | NA | TRBV7-3 | TGTGCCAGCAGCTTAAATAGCGGGCTATACAATGAGCAGTTCTTC | CASSLNSGLYNEQFF
TRBD1 | TRBJ2-3 | once | TRBV5-6 | TGTGCCAGCAGCTTGAGTATAACAGGGGTGGTCGCAGATACGCAGTATTTT | CASSLSITGVVADTQYF
NA | TRBJ2-3 | NA | TRBV30 | TGTGCCTGGAGTAAAGGGGATTCCACAGATACGCAGTATTTT | CAWSKGDSTDTQYF
TRBD1 | TRBJ1-5 | NA | TRBV28 | TGTGCCAGCAGTTCCCCTTCTGGGACAGGGGGCAACAATCAGCCCCAGCATTTT | CASSSPSGTGGNNQPQHF
TRBD2 | TRBJ2-4 | NA | TRBV19 | TGTGCCAGTAAGGGGGCGGGAGGGCGCTGGGGAAACATTCAGTACTTC | CASKGAGGRWGNIQYF
TRBD1 | TRBJ2-5 | few | TRBV2 | TGTGCCAGCACTAGACAGGGGGCAGGAGAGACCCAGTACTTC | CASTRQGAGETQYF
TRBD1 | TRBJ2-7 | once | TRBV29-1 | TGCAGCGTTCTTAGGGACAGGGTACCCTACGAGCAGTACTTC | CSVLRDRVPYEQYF
NA | TRBJ2-2 | NA | TRBV30 | TGTGCCTGGAGTGCTTTGGGCAGGAACATGAACACCGGGGAGCTGTTTTTT | CAWSALGRNMNTGELFF
NA | TRBJ2-5 | NA | TRBV7-9 | TGTGCCAGCAACGGGGTTTTGGCAGAGACCCAGTACTTC | CASNGVLAETQYF
NA | TRBJ2-5 | NA | TRBV21-1 | TGTGCCAGCAGCAAAGGGGCAGGGGCCCCAGGGACCCAGTACTTC | CASSKGAGAPGTQYF
NA | TRBJ2-2 | NA | TRBV6-4 | TGTGCCAGCAGTGTACAGGCGTTCGGGGAGCTGTTTTTT | CASSVQAFGELFF
NA | TRBJ2-1 | NA | TRBV7-8 | TGTGCCAGCAGCCCAGCGGTGGGTAATGAGCAGTTCTTC | CASSPAVGNEQFF
TRBD1 | TRBJ2-6 | NA | TRBV7-6 | TGTGCCAGCAGTCTAGGCAGGGGGCTTAGTGGGGCCAACGTCCTGACTTTC | CASSLGRGLSGANVLTF
TRBD1 | TRBJ1-1 | NA | TRBV5-5 | TGTGCCAGCAGCGTACAGGGGTTAGCTGAAGCTTTCTTT | CASSVQGLAEAFF
TRBD2 | TRBJ2-1 | NA | TRBV30 | TGTGCCTGGAGTGTACAAGCGGGAGTTCACAATGAGCAGTTCTTC | CAWSVQAGVHNEQFF
TRBD2 | TRBJ2-3 | NA | TRBV7-9 | TGTGCCAGCAGCTATACTAGCGGAGGCACAGATACGCAGTATTTT | CASSYTSGGTDTQYF